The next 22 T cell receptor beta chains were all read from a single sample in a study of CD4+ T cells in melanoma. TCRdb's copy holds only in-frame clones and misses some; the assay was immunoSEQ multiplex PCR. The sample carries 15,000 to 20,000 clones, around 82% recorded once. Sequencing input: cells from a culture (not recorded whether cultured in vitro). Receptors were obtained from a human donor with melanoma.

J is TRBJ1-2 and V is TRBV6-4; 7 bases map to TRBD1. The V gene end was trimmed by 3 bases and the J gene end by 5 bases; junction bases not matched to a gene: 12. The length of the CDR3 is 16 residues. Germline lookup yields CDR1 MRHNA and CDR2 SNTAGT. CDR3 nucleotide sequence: TGTGCCAGCAGTGAATTCGGAGGACAGGCACCATATGGCTACACCTTC. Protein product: CASSEFGGQAPYGYTF.

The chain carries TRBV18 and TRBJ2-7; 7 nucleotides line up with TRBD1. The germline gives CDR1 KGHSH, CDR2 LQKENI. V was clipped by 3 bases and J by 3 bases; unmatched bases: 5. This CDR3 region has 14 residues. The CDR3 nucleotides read TGTGCCAGCTCACCTGGACAGGTGGACTACGAGCAGTACTTC. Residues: CASSPGQVDYEQYF. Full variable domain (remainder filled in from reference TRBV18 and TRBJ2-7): NAGVMQNPRHLVRRRGQEARLRCSPMKGHSHVYWYRQLPEEGLKFMVYLQKENIIDESGMPKERFSAEFPKEGPSILRIQQVVRGDSAAYFCASSPGQVDYEQYFGPGTRLTVT.

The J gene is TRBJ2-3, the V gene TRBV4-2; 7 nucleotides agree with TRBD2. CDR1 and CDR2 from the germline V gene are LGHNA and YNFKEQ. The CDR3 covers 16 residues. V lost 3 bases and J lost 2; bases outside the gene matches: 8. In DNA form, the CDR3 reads TGTGCCAGCAGCCATTTAGCGGGCCCGAACACAGATACGCAGTATTTT. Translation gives CASSHLAGPNTDTQYF.

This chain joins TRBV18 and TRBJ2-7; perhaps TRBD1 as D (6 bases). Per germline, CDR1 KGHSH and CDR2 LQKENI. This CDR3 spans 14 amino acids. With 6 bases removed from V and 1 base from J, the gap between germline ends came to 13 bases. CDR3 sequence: CASSSDSRSYEQYF. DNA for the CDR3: TGTGCCAGCTCTTCGGACAGCAGATCCTACGAGCAGTACTTC. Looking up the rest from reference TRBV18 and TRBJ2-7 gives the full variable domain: NAGVMQNPRHLVRRRGQEARLRCSPMKGHSHVYWYRQLPEEGLKFMVYLQKENIIDESGMPKERFSAEFPKEGPSILRIQQVVRGDSAAYFCASSSDSRSYEQYFGPGTRLTVT.

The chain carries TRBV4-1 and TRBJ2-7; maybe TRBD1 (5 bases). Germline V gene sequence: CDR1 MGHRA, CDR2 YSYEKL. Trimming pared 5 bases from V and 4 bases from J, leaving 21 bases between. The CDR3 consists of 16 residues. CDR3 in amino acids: CASSLSTGNWHYEQYF. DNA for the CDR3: TGCGCCAGCAGCTTGAGTACAGGCAACTGGCATTACGAGCAGTACTTC.

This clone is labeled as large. CDR3 protein: CASSFLANYGYTF. As DNA, the CDR3 is TGTGCCAGCAGCTTTTTGGCTAACTATGGCTACACCTTC. The chain couples TRBV7-8 to TRBJ1-2; D is unclear. CDR1 and CDR2 (germline): SGHVS, FQNEAQ. Trimming stripped 3 bases from V and 0 bases from J, with 5 bases between. The CDR3 covers 13 residues.

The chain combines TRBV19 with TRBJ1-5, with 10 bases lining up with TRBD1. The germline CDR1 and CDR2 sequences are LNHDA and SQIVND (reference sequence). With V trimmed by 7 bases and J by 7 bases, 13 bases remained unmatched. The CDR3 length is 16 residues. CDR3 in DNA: TGTGCCAGTATTAAGAGGGGACAGGGGCAGGGGCAGCCCCAGCATTTT. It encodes CASIKRGQGQGQPQHF.

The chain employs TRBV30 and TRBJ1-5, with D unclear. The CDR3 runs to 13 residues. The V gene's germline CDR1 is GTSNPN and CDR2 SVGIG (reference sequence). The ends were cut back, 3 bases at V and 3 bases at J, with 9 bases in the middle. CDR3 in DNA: TGTGCCTGGAGCGCCAGAAACAATCAGCCCCAGCATTTT. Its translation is CAWSARNNQPQHF.

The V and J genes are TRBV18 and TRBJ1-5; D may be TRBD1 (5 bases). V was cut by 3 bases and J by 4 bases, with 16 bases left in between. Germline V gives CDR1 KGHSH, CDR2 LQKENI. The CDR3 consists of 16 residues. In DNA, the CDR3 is TGTGCCAGCTCACCGTCGCAAGGGAGGGGAAATCAGCCCCAGCATTTT. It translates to CASSPSQGRGNQPQHF.

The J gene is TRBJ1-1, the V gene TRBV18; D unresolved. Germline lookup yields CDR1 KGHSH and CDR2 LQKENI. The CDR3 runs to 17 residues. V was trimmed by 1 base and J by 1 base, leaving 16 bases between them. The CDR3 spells CASSPQSRTLGNTEAFF. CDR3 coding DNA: TGTGCCAGCTCACCACAATCCAGGACCCTGGGGAACACTGAAGCTTTCTTT.

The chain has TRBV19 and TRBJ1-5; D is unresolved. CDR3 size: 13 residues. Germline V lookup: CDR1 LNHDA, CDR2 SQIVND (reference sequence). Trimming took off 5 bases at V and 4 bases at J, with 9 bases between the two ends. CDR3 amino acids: CASSLWQNQPQHF. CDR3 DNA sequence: TGTGCCAGTAGTTTGTGGCAGAATCAGCCCCAGCATTTT.

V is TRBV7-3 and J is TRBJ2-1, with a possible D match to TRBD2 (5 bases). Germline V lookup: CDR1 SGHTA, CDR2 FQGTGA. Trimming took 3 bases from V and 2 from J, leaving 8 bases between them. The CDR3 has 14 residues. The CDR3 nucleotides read TGTGCCAGCAGCTTCAGCGGTACCTACAATGAGCAGTTCTTC. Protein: CASSFSGTYNEQFF.

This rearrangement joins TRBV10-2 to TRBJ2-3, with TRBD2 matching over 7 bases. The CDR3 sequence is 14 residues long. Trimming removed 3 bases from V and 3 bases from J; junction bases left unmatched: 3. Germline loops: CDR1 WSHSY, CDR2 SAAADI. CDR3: CASSDLAATDTQYF. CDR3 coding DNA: TGCGCCAGCAGTGATCTAGCGGCAACAGATACGCAGTATTTT.

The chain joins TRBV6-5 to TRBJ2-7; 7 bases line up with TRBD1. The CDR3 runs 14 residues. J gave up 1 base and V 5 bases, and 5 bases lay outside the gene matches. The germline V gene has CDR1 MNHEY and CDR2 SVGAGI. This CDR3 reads CASSTYRGSYEQYF. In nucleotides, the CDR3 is TGTGCCAGCAGTACTTACAGGGGATCCTACGAGCAGTACTTC.

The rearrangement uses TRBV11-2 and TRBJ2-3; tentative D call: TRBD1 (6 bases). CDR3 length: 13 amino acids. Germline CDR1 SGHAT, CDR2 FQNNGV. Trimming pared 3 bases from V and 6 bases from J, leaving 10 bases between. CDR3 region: CASSLYREDTQYF. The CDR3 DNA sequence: TGTGCCAGCAGCTTGTACAGGGAGGATACGCAGTATTTT.

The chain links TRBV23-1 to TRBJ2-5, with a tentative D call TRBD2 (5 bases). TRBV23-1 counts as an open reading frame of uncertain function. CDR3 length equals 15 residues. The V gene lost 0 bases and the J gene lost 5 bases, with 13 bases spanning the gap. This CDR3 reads CASSQSGLAGETQYF. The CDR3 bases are TGCGCCAGCAGTCAATCTGGGCTAGCTGGGGAGACCCAGTACTTC.

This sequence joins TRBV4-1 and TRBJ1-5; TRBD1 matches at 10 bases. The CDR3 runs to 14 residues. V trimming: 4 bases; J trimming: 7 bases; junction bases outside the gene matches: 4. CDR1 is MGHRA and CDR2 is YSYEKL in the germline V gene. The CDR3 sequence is CASSLGQGEQPQHF. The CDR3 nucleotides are TGCGCCAGCAGCCTAGGACAGGGGGAGCAGCCCCAGCATTTT.

In DNA, the CDR3 is TGCGCCAGCAGCCCTCCCTACTTCGACTCTATTTTAGGAAACATTCAGTACTTC. This encodes CASSPPYFDSILGNIQYF. The genes are TRBV4-1 and TRBJ2-4; D is unresolved. This CDR3 is built from 18 residues. Germline CDR1 MGHRA, CDR2 YSYEKL. V was shortened by 4 bases and J by 6 bases, with 25 bases between the two germline ends.

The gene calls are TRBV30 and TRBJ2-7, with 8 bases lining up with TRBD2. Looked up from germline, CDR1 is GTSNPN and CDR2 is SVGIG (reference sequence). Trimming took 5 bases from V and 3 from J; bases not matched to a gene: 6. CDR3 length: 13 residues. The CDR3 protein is CAWARGGVYEQYF. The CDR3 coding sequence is TGTGCCTGGGCACGGGGGGGAGTCTACGAGCAGTACTTC.

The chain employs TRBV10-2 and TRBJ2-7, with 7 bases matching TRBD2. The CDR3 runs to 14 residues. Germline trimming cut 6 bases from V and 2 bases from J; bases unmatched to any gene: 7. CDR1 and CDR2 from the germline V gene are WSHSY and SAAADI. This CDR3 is CASREAAGAYEQYF. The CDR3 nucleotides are TGCGCCAGCAGAGAAGCTGCGGGGGCCTACGAGCAGTACTTC.

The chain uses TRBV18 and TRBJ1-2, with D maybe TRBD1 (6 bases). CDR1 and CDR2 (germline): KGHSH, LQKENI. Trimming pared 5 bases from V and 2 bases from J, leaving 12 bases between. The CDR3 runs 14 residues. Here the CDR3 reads CASSSTGSNYGYTF. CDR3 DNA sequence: TGTGCCAGCTCATCTACAGGGTCGAACTATGGCTACACCTTC.

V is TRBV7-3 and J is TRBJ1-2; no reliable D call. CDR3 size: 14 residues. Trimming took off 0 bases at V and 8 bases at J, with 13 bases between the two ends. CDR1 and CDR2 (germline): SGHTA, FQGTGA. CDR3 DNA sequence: TGTGCCAGCAGCTTAACCGGAGGTCCGGGAGGCTACACCTTC. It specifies CASSLTGGPGGYTF. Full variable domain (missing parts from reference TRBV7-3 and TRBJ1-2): GAGVSQTPSNKVTEKGKYVELRCDPISGHTALYWYRQSLGQGPEFLIYFQGTGAADDSGLPNDRFFAVRPEGSVSTLKIQRTERGDSAVYLCASSLTGGPGGYTFGSGTRLTVV.